The 20 T cell receptor beta chains presented below share a single source sample, sequenced in a study of blood T cells in healthy people across ages. Together with a sample-barcoded 5' primer, a J-beta primer mix was included in a second PCR lasting about 6 to 11 cycles. Each CDR3 protein is one row after TCRdb ran MiXCR on the 5' RACE reads. The profile shows about 780,000 distinct CDR3 sequences, 35% to 60% of them singletons. The sample was blood. The receptors were gathered from a man older than 75 in good health.

This clonotype was observed a handful of times. V usage is TRBV9 and J usage is TRBJ2-1, with a possible D match to TRBD2 (5 bases). Per the germline V gene, CDR1 is SGDLS and CDR2 is YYNGEE. V gave up 7 bases and J gave up 3 bases, with 17 bases separating them. This CDR3 contains 15 residues. The chain's CDR3 is CASARTWESYNEQFF. The CDR3 nucleotides read TGTGCCAGCGCCAGAACGTGGGAGAGCTACAATGAGCAGTTCTTC.

A note on this clonotype: This may stem from a read error, because a much larger clone lies one nucleotide away. The chain's CDR3 is CASSEVGFTSSYEQYF. In DNA form, the CDR3 reads TGTGCCAGCAGTGAAGTCGGTTTTACCAGCTCCTACGAGCAGTACTTC. This chain links TRBV6-1 with TRBJ2-7; no clear D gene. Trimming removed 1 base at V and 0 bases at J, with 13 bases between. Germline CDR1 MNHNS, CDR2 SASEGT. There are 16 residues in the CDR3.

The chain recombines TRBV10-3 with TRBJ2-1, with 10 positions matching TRBD1. CDR1 and CDR2 (germline): ENHRY, SYGVKD. Trimming cost V 5 bases and J 8 bases; bases outside gene matches: 15. The CDR3 runs 17 residues. The CDR3 region is CAISPNKGTGVSHEQFF. DNA of the CDR3: TGTGCCATCAGTCCTAACAAGGGGACAGGGGTAAGTCATGAGCAGTTCTTC.

The J gene is TRBJ2-1, the V gene TRBV6-2 or TRBV6-3; 8 bases agree with TRBD2. CDR1 is MNHEY and CDR2 is SVGEGT in the germline V gene. The CDR3 is made up of 15 amino acids. V lost 7 bases, J lost 3 bases, and 8 bases stayed unmatched. The CDR3 DNA is TGTGCCAGCAACAAGGTTAGCGGGGTCTACAATGAGCAGTTCTTC. This sequence encodes CASNKVSGVYNEQFF.

As DNA, the CDR3 is TGCGCCAGCAAAGACGGGACAGGGGAAAATAGCGGTACCGCCGGGGAGCTGTTTTTT. This sequence encodes CASKDGTGENSGTAGELFF. This sequence joins TRBV5-1 and TRBJ2-2; TRBD1 aligns across 10 bases. Germline trimming cut 6 bases from V and 6 bases from J; bases unmatched to any gene: 20. Per germline, CDR1 SGHRS and CDR2 YFSETQ. CDR3 length: 19 residues.

This clonotype was counted only a few times. The chain couples TRBV20-1 to TRBJ2-1; 11 positions match TRBD2. The V and J ends lost 3 bases and 1 base, in that order; junction bases with no gene match: 5. The CDR3 runs to 16 residues. Germline CDR1 DFQATT, CDR2 SNEGSKA (reference sequence). CDR3: CSASTGTSGSYNEQFF. The CDR3 bases are TGCAGTGCTAGCACGGGGACTAGCGGATCCTACAATGAGCAGTTCTTC.

This clonotype has more than one count but fewer than ten. V usage is TRBV10-3 and J usage is TRBJ2-7; possible D gene TRBD1, 5 bases. This CDR3 is 15 amino acids long. The V gene lost 6 bases and the J gene lost 0 bases, with 15 bases spanning the gap. Germline CDR1 is ENHRY and CDR2 is SYGVKD. The CDR3 DNA sequence: TGTGCCATCAGGGAACAGGCGACCGCCTCCTACGAGCAGTACTTC. This translates into CAIREQATASYEQYF.

This clonotype showed up just once. Germline and junction disagree at one end, which may indicate a read error. The V and J genes are TRBV10-2 and TRBJ2-4; D gene unclear. The germline gives CDR1 WSHSY, CDR2 SAAADI. The length of the CDR3 is 14 residues. The CDR3 DNA is TGCGCCAGCACCACTTTCCTAGACCGCGGCATTCCGTACTTC. It is translated as CASTTFLDRGIPYF.

The chain couples TRBV4-3 to TRBJ2-7, with a weak D call TRBD1 (6 bases). Per the germline V gene, CDR1 is LGHNA and CDR2 is YSLEER. Trimming stripped 0 bases from V and 2 bases from J, with 14 bases between. The CDR3 length is 16 residues. CDR3 nucleotide sequence: TGCGCCAGCAGCCAAGATATAGGAGACAGGCCCTACGAGCAGTACTTC. Protein sequence: CASSQDIGDRPYEQYF.

The V call is TRBV20-1, the J call TRBJ1-5; 11 bases match TRBD1. The CDR3 contains 15 residues. The trim removed 2 bases at V and 2 bases at J, leaving 2 bases unmatched. Germline loops: CDR1 DFQATT, CDR2 SNEGSKA (reference sequence). The CDR3 is CSARMGQGGNQPQHF. CDR3 DNA sequence: TGCAGTGCTAGAATGGGACAGGGGGGCAATCAGCCCCAGCATTTT.

This chain uses TRBV20-1 with TRBJ2-5, with D unresolved. The CDR3 covers 14 residues. Germline V lookup: CDR1 DFQATT, CDR2 SNEGSKA (reference sequence). The germline V and J ends were trimmed by 6 bases and 0 bases, with 14 bases remaining between them. CDR3 protein: CSAALDSYQETQYF. CDR3 bases: TGCAGTGCCGCCCTAGACTCCTACCAAGAGACCCAGTACTTC.

The chain links TRBV11-2 to TRBJ1-5; D unclear. Per germline, CDR1 SGHAT and CDR2 FQNNGV. The CDR3 runs 15 residues. Trimming took 1 base from V and 3 from J, leaving 10 bases between them. CDR3 sequence (DNA): TGTGCCAGCAGCTTAGTTCCCGGGTTCAATCAGCCCCAGCATTTT. As protein: CASSLVPGFNQPQHF. The full variable domain, its missing parts supplied by reference TRBV11-2 and TRBJ1-5, is EAGVAQSPRYKIIEKRQSVAFWCNPISGHATLYWYQQILGQGPKLLIQFQNNGVVDDSQLPKDRFSAERLKGVDSTLKIQPAKLEDSAVYLCASSLVPGFNQPQHFGDGTRLSIL.

In its sample, this clonotype was seen a few times. This chain connects TRBV20-1 to TRBJ2-3, with 8 bases fitting TRBD2. V was clipped by 6 bases and J by 4 bases; unmatched bases: 3. The CDR3 is made up of 12 amino acids. The germline gives CDR1 DFQATT, CDR2 SNEGSKA (reference sequence). DNA for the CDR3: TGCAGTGCAGGGACTAGTGCAGATACGCAGTATTTT. Translated, it gives CSAGTSADTQYF.

In regard to this clonotype: Given a much more abundant clone one base away, this may be a read error. The chain has TRBV30 and TRBJ1-1; the D gene is possibly TRBD1 (5 bases). The CDR3 has 15 residues. The germline V gene has CDR1 GTSNPN and CDR2 SVGIG (reference sequence). V was cut by 0 bases and J by 6 bases, with 17 bases left in between. The CDR3 sequence: CAWSVLSGWDAEAFF. As DNA, the CDR3 is TGTGCCTGGAGTGTACTGTCAGGGTGGGACGCTGAAGCTTTCTTT.

This chain connects TRBV7-2 to TRBJ1-1; the D is unclear. The V gene's germline CDR1 is SGHTA and CDR2 FQGNSA. This CDR3 is 14 amino acids long. V lost 6 bases and J lost 4, with 15 bases in between. CDR3 bases: TGTGCCAGCAGTTCAAGCGCCGGTGGCACTGAAGCTTTCTTT. Translating gives CASSSSAGGTEAFF. Full variable domain (remainder filled in from reference TRBV7-2 and TRBJ1-1): GAGVSQSPSNKVTEKGKDVELRCDPISGHTALYWYRQSLGQGLEFLIYFQGNSAPDKSGLPSDRFSAERTGGSVSTLTIQRTQQEDSAVYLCASSSSAGGTEAFFGQGTRLTVV.

V gene TRBV25-1 combines with J gene TRBJ2-1, with 7 bases that match TRBD1. V gave up 11 bases and J gave up 5 bases; unmatched junction bases: 15. The CDR3 extends over 15 amino acids. Germline CDR1 MGHDK, CDR2 SYGVNS. CDR3 region: CACSSGQGDHNEQFF. CDR3 nucleotide sequence: TGTGCCTGTTCGAGTGGGCAGGGGGACCACAATGAGCAGTTCTTC.

This clonotype has only a few counts. The chain carries TRBV27 and TRBJ2-5, with 11 nucleotides matching TRBD2. Germline V gene sequence: CDR1 MNHEY, CDR2 SMNVEV (reference sequence). Losses at the gene ends were 2 bases for V and 11 bases for J; bases not matched to a gene: 16. The CDR3 length is 17 residues. Here the CDR3 reads CASSLLATSGKKGEQYF. The CDR3 nucleotides are TGTGCCAGCAGTTTACTTGCGACTAGCGGGAAGAAGGGTGAGCAGTACTTC.

This clonotype appeared a few times. The chain carries TRBV29-1 and TRBJ2-5; D ambiguous. With 5 bases removed from V and 5 bases from J, the gap between germline ends came to 18 bases. The CDR3 length is 14 residues. The V gene's germline CDR1 is SQVTM and CDR2 ANQGSEA. The CDR3 region is CSVIAVALGETQYF. DNA of the CDR3: TGCAGCGTTATTGCTGTGGCTTTGGGGGAGACCCAGTACTTC.

This clonotype has at least ten counts. The J gene is TRBJ2-1, the V gene TRBV9; a possible D gene is TRBD2 (5 bases). CDR1 SGDLS and CDR2 YYNGEE come from the germline V gene. The CDR3 is 15 residues long. V dropped 0 bases and J dropped 2 bases, with 9 bases sitting between them. The CDR3 reads CASSVGVGTYNEQFF. In DNA form, the CDR3 reads TGTGCCAGCAGCGTAGGTGTCGGGACCTACAATGAGCAGTTCTTC.

The genes are TRBV19 and TRBJ2-7; perhaps TRBD2 as D (6 bases). Germline CDR1 is LNHDA and CDR2 is SQIVND (reference sequence). V lost 6 bases and J 5 bases, leaving 20 bases between the germline ends. The CDR3 loop spans 15 amino acids. The CDR3 nucleotides are TGTGCCAGTAGAGCAGACAGTCGGGGAGGACACGAGCAGTACTTC. This codes for CASRADSRGGHEQYF.